Listed here are 30 T cell receptor beta chains from one sample, sequenced in a study of tumor-infiltrating lymphocytes in oesophageal squamous cell carcinoma. Each CDR3 protein gets one entry after TCRdb re-called the reads with MiXCR. Altogether approximately 11,000 distinct CDR3 sequences are present, roughly three fifths being singletons, with the ten largest covering less than 75%. Sample: blood. Source of these receptors: a female donor with esophageal squamous cell carcinoma.

In nucleotides, the CDR3 is TGCGCCAGCAGCTTGGTAGAGCCGAGGTATGATTCACCCCTCCACTTT. Its translation: CASSLVEPRYDSPLHF. The chain couples TRBV5-1 to TRBJ1-6; D unclear. Germline V gives CDR1 SGHRS, CDR2 YFSETQ. This CDR3 region has 16 residues. The V gene lost 0 bases and the J gene lost 8 bases, with 15 bases spanning the gap.

About this clonotype: Germline and junction disagree at one end, which may indicate a read error. The chain uses TRBV6-1 and TRBJ1-1, with 10 positions matching TRBD1. CDR1 is MNHNS and CDR2 is SASEGT in the germline V gene. The CDR3 is 13 residues long. As DNA, the CDR3 is TGTGCCAGCAGTGAGACAGGGGGCTCAGAGGCTTTCTTC. It specifies CASSETGGSEAFF.

J is TRBJ2-3 and V is TRBV7-2; TRBD2 might be the D (5 bases). This CDR3 has 14 amino acids. Trimming shortened V by 1 base and J by 7 bases, and 12 bases separated the two germline ends. Germline V lookup: CDR1 SGHTA, CDR2 FQGNSA. The CDR3 protein is CASSLGLARHTQYF. In nucleotides, the CDR3 is TGTGCCAGCAGCTTAGGCCTAGCTCGGCATACGCAGTATTTT.

The CDR3 sequence is CASSGDDTDTQYF. The CDR3 DNA reads TGTGCCAGCAGCGGGGACGACACAGATACGCAGTATTTT. This rearrangement joins TRBV6-4 to TRBJ2-3; D could derive from TRBD1 or TRBD2 (5 bases each). Germline CDR1 and CDR2: MRHNA and SNTAGT. V was pared by 6 bases and J by 2 bases, with 9 bases between. CDR3 length: 13 amino acids.

The chain has TRBV7-2 and TRBJ2-5; 8 bases are shared with TRBD1. Trimming cost V 10 bases and J 2 bases; bases outside gene matches: 12. The CDR3 extends over 15 amino acids. The germline gives CDR1 SGHTA, CDR2 FQGNSA. This CDR3 is CATSQGAGEQETQYF. As DNA, the CDR3 is TGTGCCACCTCCCAGGGGGCAGGGGAGCAAGAGACCCAGTACTTC.

This clonotype came up many times. The gene calls are TRBV5-1 and TRBJ1-2, with TRBD1 matching 7 bases. Germline V gene lookup returns CDR1 SGHRS and CDR2 YFSETQ. The CDR3 totals 15 residues. V dropped 3 bases and J dropped 5; count of bases not matched to a gene: 10. This chain's CDR3 is CASSSGVGTVYGYTF. CDR3 DNA sequence: TGCGCCAGCAGCTCTGGTGTCGGGACAGTTTATGGCTACACCTTC.

This clonotype was observed a handful of times. CDR3 nucleotides: TGCGCCAGCAGTGAGAGGCGTCGGGAAAAACTGTTTTTT. Its protein product is CASSERRREKLFF. This chain links TRBV10-2 with TRBJ1-4, with D unclear. The germline V gene encodes CDR1 WSHSY and CDR2 SAAADI. Trimming stripped 2 bases from V and 8 bases from J, with 9 bases between. The CDR3 runs 13 residues.

This clonotype was seen ten or more times. J is TRBJ2-2 and V is TRBV27; D not resolved. This CDR3 spans 13 amino acids. Germline CDR1 and CDR2: MNHEY and SMNVEV (reference sequence). V lost 5 bases to trimming and J lost 0 bases, with 4 bases between them. The CDR3 nucleotides are TGTGCCAGCAGTCGTCCGAACACCGGGGAGCTGTTTTTT. It is translated as CASSRPNTGELFF.

V usage is TRBV29-1 and J usage is TRBJ1-2; D remains unclear. Trimming took 2 bases from V and 1 from J, leaving 5 bases between them. Germline V gene data show CDR1 as SQVTM and CDR2 as ANQGSEA. The length of the CDR3 is 12 residues. This CDR3 is CSVESDNYGYTF. CDR3 DNA: TGCAGCGTTGAATCGGATAACTATGGCTACACCTTC.

J is TRBJ2-2 and V is TRBV28; 10 positions match TRBD2. V lost 11 bases to trimming and J lost 5 bases; unmatched junction nucleotides: 11. Germline V gene sequence: CDR1 MDHEN, CDR2 SYDVKM. This CDR3 has 15 amino acids. The CDR3 bases are TGTGCCTCCTCGCCGGGACTAGCGATAACCGGGGAGCTGTTTTTT. Its translation: CASSPGLAITGELFF.

The chain couples TRBV7-3 to TRBJ2-1; 13 nucleotides line up with TRBD2. The germline V gene has CDR1 SGHTA and CDR2 FQGTGA. The V and J ends lost 1 base and 6 bases, in that order; junction bases with no gene match: 3. The length of the CDR3 is 16 residues. The CDR3 bases are TGTGCCAGCAGCTTAATCGGACTAGCGGGAGCCAATGAGCAGTTCTTC. This codes for CASSLIGLAGANEQFF.

V is TRBV7-2 and J is TRBJ2-1, with D possibly TRBD2 on 5 matching bases. Germline lookup yields CDR1 SGHTA and CDR2 FQGNSA. The CDR3 contains 15 residues. V was trimmed by 1 base and J by 5 bases, leaving 12 bases between them. The CDR3 DNA is TGTGCCAGCAGCTTAGTATGGGGAGCCGACAATGAGCAGTTCTTC. Amino acids: CASSLVWGADNEQFF.

This chain connects TRBV12-3 or TRBV12-4 to TRBJ2-5, with 9 bases identical to TRBD1. The closer fit of TRBJ2-7 to the DNA end suggests the J call may be wrong. The CDR3 has 14 residues. As DNA, the CDR3 is TGTGCCAGCAGTTTATGGGGACAGGGATCCGAGCAGTACTTC. Protein product: CASSLWGQGSEQYF.

The V gene is TRBV19, the J gene TRBJ2-1, with D possibly being TRBD1 (6 bases). The CDR3 has 15 amino acids. CDR1 LNHDA and CDR2 SQIVND come from the germline V gene (reference sequence). Between the trimmed V and J ends, which lost 0 bases and 13 bases, there was a span of 19 bases. The CDR3: CASSIDAGAWQTQFF. The CDR3, as DNA: TGTGCCAGTAGTATAGATGCAGGGGCCTGGCAAACCCAGTTCTTC.

This chain connects TRBV11-2 to TRBJ2-3, with 11 bases lining up with TRBD2. The J call may not be correct, given that the DNA end is closer to TRBJ2-1. CDR1 is SGHAT and CDR2 is FQNNGV in the germline V gene. The CDR3 has 18 residues. The CDR3 DNA reads TGTGCCAGCAGCCCCGGGACTAGCGGCCAAGATTCCTACAATGAGCAGTTCTTC. It translates to CASSPGTSGQDSYNEQFF.

This clonotype has ten or more counts. One end of the junction fails to match germline, which may point to a read error. This chain joins TRBV3-1 and TRBJ2-7; the D gene is possibly TRBD2 (5 bases). The CDR3 is made up of 17 amino acids. Per the germline V gene, CDR1 is LGHDT and CDR2 is YNNKEL (reference sequence). The CDR3 coding sequence is TGTGCCAGCAGCCAAGATTCCGGGAACAGCTATAATTCACCCCTCCACTTC. This translates into CASSQDSGNSYNSPLHF.

Turning to this clonotype: At one end the junction does not follow the germline gene, possibly because of a read error. This rearrangement joins TRBV5-3 to TRBJ1-1; D remains unclear. TRBV5-3 qualifies as an ORF whose function is uncertain. The CDR3 totals 16 residues. For the CDR3, the DNA is TGCGCCAGCAGCTTGGTACTGGGCATCGTGAACACTGAAGCTTTCTTT. Translating gives CASSLVLGIVNTEAFF.

The rearrangement joins TRBV28 to TRBJ2-5; D perhaps matches TRBD1 (6 bases). The ends were cut back, 6 bases at V and 0 bases at J, with 14 bases in the middle. Germline assignment: CDR1 MDHEN and CDR2 SYDVKM. This CDR3 has 15 residues. The CDR3 sequence: CASSKLTGNQETQYF. DNA for the CDR3: TGTGCCAGCAGCAAGCTAACAGGGAACCAAGAGACCCAGTACTTC.

This clonotype was counted at least ten times. Since no conserved phenylalanine or tryptophan closes the CDR3, a read error is the likely cause. No DNA is shown, since the ends of the CDR3 on it are uncertain; the CDR3 is the one TCRdb lists. This sequence joins TRBV6-1 and TRBJ2-3; the D call of TRBD2 is as the table states it, not checked on the DNA. Per germline, CDR1 MNHNS and CDR2 SASEGT. With termini counted, the CDR3 has 16 amino acids. CDR3 sequence: CASSEALGPHEQYFGP.

J is TRBJ2-3 and V is TRBV7-8; D not resolved. Trimming took 5 bases from V and 5 from J, leaving 14 bases between them. CDR3 length equals 14 residues. Germline-derived CDR1 and CDR2 are SGHVS and FQNEAQ. In DNA form, the CDR3 reads TGTGCCAGCAGCCAGAGGAGCGAGAGAGATACGCAGTATTTT. Its translation: CASSQRSERDTQYF.

The J gene is TRBJ2-1, the V gene TRBV11-3; D unresolved. The CDR3 totals 15 residues. Trimming removed 0 bases from V and 0 bases from J, with 6 bases in between. The germline CDR1 and CDR2 sequences are SGHNT and YENEEA. For the CDR3, the DNA is TGTGCCAGCAGCTTAGATTTCCGCTCCTACAATGAGCAGTTCTTC. Translation: CASSLDFRSYNEQFF. The whole variable domain, remainder taken from reference TRBV11-3 and TRBJ2-1, is EAGVVQSPRYKIIEKKQPVAFWCNPISGHNTLYWYLQNLGQGPELLIRYENEEAVDDSQLPKDRFSAERLKGVDSTLKIQPAELGDSAVYLCASSLDFRSYNEQFFGPGTRLTVL.

This chain links TRBV6-1 with TRBJ2-3; 11 bases agree with TRBD2. The better agreement between TRBJ2-7 and the DNA end casts doubt on the J call. The CDR3 covers 15 residues. Germline-derived CDR1 and CDR2 are MNHNS and SASEGT. DNA of the CDR3: TGTGCCAGCAGTTGGCTAGCGGGAGGCGGTGATGAGCAGTACTTC. This gives the protein CASSWLAGGGDEQYF.

The gene calls are TRBV28 and TRBJ2-1; no clear D. The CDR3 is 11 residues long. V was pared by 8 bases and J by 8 bases, with 10 bases between. The germline V gene has CDR1 MDHEN and CDR2 SYDVKM. CDR3: CASGRSDEQFF. The CDR3 bases are TGTGCCAGCGGACGCTCGGATGAGCAGTTCTTC.

The chain couples TRBV7-3 to TRBJ2-5; no clear D. The V gene's germline CDR1 is SGHTA and CDR2 FQGTGA. The V gene lost 4 bases and the J gene lost 0 bases, with 6 bases spanning the gap. The length of the CDR3 is 13 residues. The CDR3 DNA is TGTGCCAGCAGCTCGGTAAACCAAGAGACCCAGTACTTC. Amino acid sequence: CASSSVNQETQYF.

The chain employs TRBV5-6 and TRBJ2-3; 14 nucleotides agree with TRBD2. Germline trimming cut 3 bases from V and 8 bases from J; bases unmatched to any gene: 2. Germline CDR1 and CDR2: SGHDT and YYEEEE. The CDR3 length is 14 residues. This CDR3 is CASSSGTSGSTQYF. The CDR3 region has the DNA TGTGCCAGCAGCTCCGGGACTAGCGGGAGTACGCAGTATTTT.

By its share, this clonotype is medium-sized. J is TRBJ2-6 and V is TRBV28, with D perhaps TRBD1 (6 bases). Trimming stripped 3 bases from V and 3 bases from J, with 6 bases between. The CDR3 has 14 amino acids. CDR1 and CDR2 from the germline V gene are MDHEN and SYDVKM. The CDR3 spells CASSFRGGANVLTF. DNA of the CDR3: TGTGCCAGCAGTTTCAGGGGTGGGGCCAACGTCCTGACTTTC.

The chain combines TRBV6-1 with TRBJ1-1; 7 bases are shared with TRBD1. Germline V CDR1 and CDR2: MNHNS, SASEGT. The length of the CDR3 is 15 residues. The V gene end was trimmed by 4 bases and the J gene end by 6 bases; junction bases not matched to a gene: 11. The CDR3 bases are TGTGCCAGCAGTGCCACGCATGACAGGGTCCCTGAAGCTTTCTTT. This gives the protein CASSATHDRVPEAFF.

As concerns this clonotype: Without the conserved terminal phenylalanine or tryptophan, this CDR3 likely stems from a read error. The DNA is left out, because the CDR3 cannot be placed on it with certainty; the CDR3 is given as TCRdb lists it. The chain is built from TRBV7-3 and TRBJ2-4. The CDR3 is 8 amino acids in total, end residues counted. CDR1 and CDR2 (germline): SGHTA, FQGTGA. The CDR3 spells CASSLKGR.

A word on this clonotype: Germline and junction disagree at one end, which may indicate a read error. This chain connects TRBV7-6 to TRBJ2-3; 9 bases map to TRBD1. Germline CDR1 SGHVS, CDR2 FNYEAQ. CDR3 length equals 14 residues. CDR3 sequence: CASSLAGTGSPTSF. The DNA of the CDR3 is TGTGCCAGCAGCTTAGCCGGGACAGGGTCCCCCACCTCCTTT.

This chain links TRBV6-5 with TRBJ1-4; D may be TRBD1 (6 bases). Per the germline V gene, CDR1 is MNHEY and CDR2 is SVGAGI. The germline V and J ends were trimmed by 5 bases and 5 bases, with 12 bases remaining between them. There are 14 residues in the CDR3. The CDR3 bases are TGTGCCAGCAGTGATAGGCAGGGGAATGAAAAACTGTTTTTT. Translation: CASSDRQGNEKLFF.